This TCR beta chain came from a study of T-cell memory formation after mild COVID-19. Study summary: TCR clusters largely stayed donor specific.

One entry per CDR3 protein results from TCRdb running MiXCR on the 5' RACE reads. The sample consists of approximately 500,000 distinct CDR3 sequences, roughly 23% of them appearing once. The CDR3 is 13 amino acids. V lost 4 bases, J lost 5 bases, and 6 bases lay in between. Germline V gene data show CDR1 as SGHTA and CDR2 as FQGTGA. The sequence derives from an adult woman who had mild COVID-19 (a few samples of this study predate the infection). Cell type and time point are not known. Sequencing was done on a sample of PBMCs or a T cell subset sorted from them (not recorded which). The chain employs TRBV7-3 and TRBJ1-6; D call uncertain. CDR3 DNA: TGTGCCAGCAGCTCCCAGGATAATTCACCCCTCCACTTT. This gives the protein CASSSQDNSPLHF.